These T cell receptor beta chains were read from a single sample in a study of shared clonotypes between healthy human individuals. Only in-frame clones appear in the TCRdb table, and some are missing; sequencing was by immunoSEQ multiplex PCR. The sample lists millions of clones; about 92% were seen once. The specimen sequenced was naive CD8+ T cells from PBMCs. The receptor set was obtained from a man between 18 and 29 years old in good health. Some clones in this sample may be carry-over from other donors' samples. Each CDR3 is given with its conserved first and last residue. A D gene is named only where the DNA matches it firmly. Size values are once, few and many counts, or a class for expanded clones, and some rows have none.

V	J	D	size	DNA	CDR3
TRBV27	TRBJ2-6	-	once	TGTGCCAGCTCCGGGGACTCTGGGGCCAACGTCCTGACTTTC	CASSGDSGANVLTF
TRBV19	TRBJ2-7	TRBD1	once	TGTGCCAGTAGTATAGGATCAGGGGGCTCCTACGAGCAGTACTTC	CASSIGSGGSYEQYF
TRBV30	TRBJ2-3	-	-	TGTGCCTGGAGTGTGTTGGGTCGTACGCAGTATTTT	CAWSVLGRTQYF
TRBV4-2	TRBJ2-7	TRBD2	-	TGTGCCAGCAGCCAAAGAGCGGGAGAATTTCTTTACGAGCAGTACTTC	CASSQRAGEFLYEQYF
TRBV19	TRBJ1-5	-	-	TGTGCCAGTAGTATAGACAGGGGTAGCAATCAGCCCCAGCATTTT	CASSIDRGSNQPQHF
TRBV11-3	TRBJ2-2	TRBD2	-	TGTGCCAGCAGCTTAACCGGACTAGCGTCCGGGGAGCTGTTTTTT	CASSLTGLASGELFF
TRBV29-1	TRBJ2-7	TRBD2	-	TGCAGCGTTGCCTACGTTTGGCGGGGGGCCTACGAGCAGTACTTC	CSVAYVWRGAYEQYF
TRBV9	TRBJ2-7	TRBD2	-	TGTGCCAGCAGTCCCCAGGGGAGCGGGAGATACGAGCAGTACTTC	CASSPQGSGRYEQYF
TRBV29-1	TRBJ2-1	-	-	TGCAGCGTGGGCCAGGGCCCACCGTACAATGAGCAGTTCTTC	CSVGQGPPYNEQFF
TRBV29-1	TRBJ2-7	-	-	TGCAGCGCCGTCCCGGGACCAGGCTACGAGCAGTACTTC	CSAVPGPGYEQYF
TRBV28	TRBJ2-5	TRBD2	once	TGTGCCAGCAGTATGGATCTCGGGACTAGGGACGAGACCCAGTACTTC	CASSMDLGTRDETQYF
TRBV6-1	TRBJ2-3	-	-	TGTGCCAGCGAGGGGATCTTTAGCACAGATACGCAGTATTTT	CASEGIFSTDTQYF
TRBV4-1	TRBJ1-2	-	-	TGCGCCAGCAGCCCAACCGGGACCGCTTTTGGAGGCTACACCTTC	CASSPTGTAFGGYTF
TRBV4-3	TRBJ1-1	-	-	TGCGCCAGCAGCCAAGAGGCAGGGTTTGGAACTGAAGCTTTCTTT	CASSQEAGFGTEAFF
TRBV6-1	TRBJ1-3	-	-	TGTGCCAGCAGTGAAGCCTTGGTAGGGCCCAACACCATATATTTT	CASSEALVGPNTIYF
TRBV6-5	TRBJ2-7	TRBD1	-	TGTGCCAGCAGTTCACGACAGGGCGACGAGCAGTACTTC	CASSSRQGDEQYF
TRBV11-2	TRBJ2-3	-	-	TGTGCCAGCAGCCCACCCCGGTCCGCAGATACGCAGTATTTT	CASSPPRSADTQYF